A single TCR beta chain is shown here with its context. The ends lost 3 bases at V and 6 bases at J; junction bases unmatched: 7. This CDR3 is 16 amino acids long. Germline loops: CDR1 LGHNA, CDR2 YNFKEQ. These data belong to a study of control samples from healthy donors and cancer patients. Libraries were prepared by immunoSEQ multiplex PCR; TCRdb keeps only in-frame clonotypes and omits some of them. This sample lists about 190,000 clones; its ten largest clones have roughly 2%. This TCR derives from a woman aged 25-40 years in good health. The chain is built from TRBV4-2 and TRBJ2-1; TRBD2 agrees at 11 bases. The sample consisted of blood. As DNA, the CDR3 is TGTGCCAGCAGCCATCGACTAGCGGGGCCCCTCAATGAGCAGTTCTTC. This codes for CASSHRLAGPLNEQFF.